This T cell receptor (beta chain) was profiled in a study of OX40 agonist ivuxolimab in advanced cancers. Turning to the study itself: Males comprised 75% to 90% of the group, whose mean age was approximately 60 years (range about 20 to 79). Treatment received earlier with anti-PD-1, anti-PD-L1 or anti-CTLA-4 agents was allowed, and 40% had some.

About this clone itself: What it binds is unknown.

Study-wide points: Among the lowest peripheral clonal expansion occurred in 0.1-3.0 mg/kg partial responders. Some nonresponders likewise displayed low normalized T-cell clonal expansion.

Assay: immunoSEQ multiplex PCR; the TCRdb copy retains only in-frame clones and omits some. The table includes tens of thousands of clones, around 82% detected once. Between the trimmed V and J ends, which lost 4 bases and 7 bases, there was a span of 23 bases. This CDR3 spans 17 amino acids. CDR1 LNHDA and CDR2 SQIVND come from the germline V gene (reference sequence). This clonotype was sampled from an adult with an advanced solid tumor such as melanoma, head and neck, liver or kidney cancer. The material was CD4+ or CD8+ T cells sorted from blood, obtained in a trial of the OX40 agonist ivuxolimab. The chain joins TRBV19 to TRBJ2-1; D may correspond to TRBD1 or TRBD2 (7 bases each). CDR3: CASSSSPGGVGRNEQFF. The CDR3 DNA reads TGTGCCAGTAGTAGTTCACCAGGGGGGGTGGGAAGAAATGAGCAGTTCTTC.